This T cell receptor (beta chain) was profiled in a study of cytomegalovirus exposure and HLA in healthy donors. The primer mix had 60 Vbeta and 13 Jbeta primers. The data were produced by immunoSEQ multiplex PCR, yet TCRdb's version contains in-frame clones alone and is incomplete. Seen here are roughly 130,000 clones, less than 85% observed once, and the top ten hold 3.3%. Sample: PBMCs. This receptor was identified in a male donor in good health and CMV-seronegative.

The CDR3 DNA is TGTGCCAGCAGTGTACGGGGGATGAACACTGAAGCTTTCTTT. This codes for CASSVRGMNTEAFF. This chain connects TRBV2 to TRBJ1-1; possible D gene TRBD1, 5 bases. V was clipped by 4 bases and J by 0 bases, with 9 bases between them. This CDR3 contains 14 residues. Germline loops: CDR1 SNHLY, CDR2 FYNNEI.